This T cell receptor beta chain was found in a study of patients and donors after allogeneic stem cell transplantation. Germline loops: CDR1 SGHNT, CDR2 YYREEE (reference sequence). The CDR3 totals 16 residues. With 2 bases clipped from V and 3 bases from J, the junction kept 6 bases outside the gene matches. TCRdb analysed the RT-PCR reads with MiXCR anew, one entry per CDR3 protein. Among over 65,000 distinct CDR3 sequences, around 27% were seen once, and the ten largest hold about 25%. A few counts support this clonotype. The TCR was taken from a human donor who was either an allogeneic HSCT recipient or a stem cell or donor lymphocyte infusion donor (not recorded which). It is not recorded whose cells these are; they may come from a transplant donor. Sequencing was done on a sample of blood, either unsorted or a sorted T cell fraction (not recorded which). V is TRBV5-4 and J is TRBJ2-1; 9 bases map to TRBD1. As DNA, the CDR3 is TGTGCCAGCAGCTTTTTGGGACAGGGCCTCTACAATGAGCAGTTCTTC. Residues: CASSFLGQGLYNEQFF.